Following are 28 T cell receptor beta chains from one sample sequenced in a study of somatic mutations in cytotoxic T cells in rheumatoid arthritis. This table comes from immunoSEQ multiplex PCR, and its TCRdb copy is limited to in-frame clones, with some not included. This sample has 25,000 to 30,000 clones, with roughly 69% found just once. The specimen sequenced was CD8+ T cells sorted from blood. These receptors were taken from a young woman in good health.

J is TRBJ2-7 and V is TRBV6-5; 8 nucleotides line up with TRBD1. The length of the CDR3 is 15 residues. V lost 5 bases and J lost 4; bases outside the gene matches: 10. Germline CDR1 MNHEY, CDR2 SVGAGI. In DNA form, the CDR3 reads TGTGCCAGCAGTGGCGGACAGGGCGGAACGTACGAGCAGTACTTC. It encodes CASSGGQGGTYEQYF.

This sequence joins TRBV28 and TRBJ2-3; 8 bases match TRBD2. The V gene's germline CDR1 is MDHEN and CDR2 SYDVKM. This CDR3 contains 16 residues. The V gene end was trimmed by 5 bases and the J gene end by 4 bases; junction bases not matched to a gene: 11. The chain's CDR3 is CASSQARGGRADTQYF. The CDR3 nucleotides are TGTGCCAGCAGTCAAGCCCGGGGGGGCCGGGCAGATACGCAGTATTTT.

This chain joins TRBV6-5 and TRBJ1-1; D is undetermined. Trimming removed 0 bases from V and 7 bases from J, with 12 bases in between. Germline V gene sequence: CDR1 MNHEY, CDR2 SVGAGI. This CDR3 spans 14 amino acids. The CDR3 region is CASSYSDGVGEAFF. CDR3 coding DNA: TGTGCCAGCAGTTACTCGGACGGGGTGGGTGAAGCTTTCTTT.

The chain is built from TRBV15 and TRBJ1-3, with D possibly TRBD1 on 5 matching bases. The CDR3 runs 15 residues. The germline CDR1 and CDR2 sequences are LNHNV and YYDKDF (reference sequence). The V end lost 1 base, the J end lost 2 bases, and 9 bases lay between the germline ends. The CDR3 nucleotides are TGTGCCACCAGCAGAGGGGTGACAGCTGGAAACACCATATATTTT. The encoded protein is CATSRGVTAGNTIYF.

The chain has TRBV12-5 and TRBJ1-5; 7 positions agree with TRBD1. The germline V gene encodes CDR1 LGHNT and CDR2 FRNRAP. The ends lost 6 bases at V and 3 bases at J; junction bases unmatched: 5. The CDR3 runs to 14 residues. CDR3 DNA sequence: TGTGCTAGTGGCCTGGACAGGTTCAATCAGCCCCAGCATTTT. Residues: CASGLDRFNQPQHF.

This clone appeared once. The rearrangement uses TRBV28 and TRBJ2-2; TRBD2 is a possible D gene (6 bases). Germline lookup yields CDR1 MDHEN and CDR2 SYDVKM. V gave up 3 bases and J gave up 6 bases, with 14 bases separating them. The CDR3 covers 15 residues. CDR3 sequence reads: CASSLAAWGAGELFF. In nucleotides, the CDR3 is TGTGCCAGCAGTTTGGCGGCCTGGGGGGCCGGGGAGCTGTTTTTT.

The chain links TRBV7-6 to TRBJ2-3; D is uncertain. V lost 2 bases and J 1 base, leaving 10 bases between the germline ends. CDR3 length: 15 amino acids. Germline values: CDR1 SGHVS, CDR2 FNYEAQ. The CDR3 spells CASSLSSGGTDTQYF. CDR3 nucleotide sequence: TGTGCCAGCAGCTTATCGAGTGGGGGCACAGATACGCAGTATTTT.

The chain links TRBV15 to TRBJ1-2; D unclear. Per germline, CDR1 LNHNV and CDR2 YYDKDF (reference sequence). V was pared by 0 bases and J by 7 bases, with 12 bases between. The CDR3 loop spans 14 amino acids. The CDR3 sequence is CATSRDDMVSGYTF. CDR3 bases: TGTGCCACCAGCAGAGATGATATGGTTTCTGGCTACACCTTC.

The chain is built from TRBV5-6 and TRBJ1-1, with TRBD1 matching over 8 bases. CDR1 and CDR2 from the germline V gene are SGHDT and YYEEEE. This CDR3 spans 16 amino acids. V dropped 4 bases and J dropped 1; count of bases not matched to a gene: 9. The DNA of the CDR3 is TGTGCCAGCAGCAGTGGGGACAGGACCACGAACACTGAAGCTTTCTTT. As protein: CASSSGDRTTNTEAFF.

The chain carries TRBV7-9 and TRBJ2-2; 9 nucleotides line up with TRBD1. V gave up 8 bases and J gave up 7 bases; unmatched junction bases: 11. Germline assignment: CDR1 SEHNR and CDR2 FQNEAQ (reference sequence). The CDR3 extends over 15 amino acids. DNA of the CDR3: TGTGCCAGCTTAGCCCTGGACAGGGGTGGCGGGGAGCTGTTTTTT. Protein product: CASLALDRGGGELFF.

In its sample, this clone was seen a few times. The CDR3 DNA sequence: TGTGCCAGCAGTGGGGGGGGCAATGAGCAGTTCTTC. Amino acids: CASSGGGNEQFF. The chain uses TRBV2 and TRBJ2-1; 7 bases map to TRBD2. J gave up 6 bases and V 4 bases, and 0 bases lay outside the gene matches. The germline CDR1 and CDR2 sequences are SNHLY and FYNNEI. The CDR3 contains 12 residues.

The rearrangement joins TRBV28 to TRBJ2-1, with D tentatively TRBD2 (7 bases). Trimming pared 10 bases from V and 8 bases from J, leaving 21 bases between. Germline CDR1 and CDR2: MDHEN and SYDVKM. This CDR3 is 14 amino acids long. CDR3 sequence: CATLRGGALDEQFF. DNA for the CDR3: TGTGCCACCCTGAGGGGGGGGGCTCTGGATGAGCAGTTCTTC.

The chain uses TRBV2 and TRBJ1-5; the D gene is possibly TRBD1 (6 bases). Germline CDR1 and CDR2: SNHLY and FYNNEI. V lost 3 bases, J lost 5 bases, and 14 bases lay in between. The CDR3 has 15 amino acids. In DNA, the CDR3 is TGTGCCAGCAGTGACCTCACAGGGAAGGATCAGCCCCAGCATTTT. Encoded protein: CASSDLTGKDQPQHF.

This clone occurred once. The V call is TRBV9, the J call TRBJ2-2; no reliable D call. Germline V CDR1 and CDR2: SGDLS, YYNGEE. Trimming removed 4 bases at V and 5 bases at J, with 6 bases between. There are 12 residues in the CDR3. The CDR3 loop reads CASSSITGELFF. The DNA of the CDR3 is TGTGCCAGCAGCTCCATTACCGGGGAGCTGTTTTTT.

V usage is TRBV28 and J usage is TRBJ2-7, with D unclear. Germline CDR1 reads MDHEN; CDR2 reads SYDVKM. V was clipped by 2 bases and J by 5 bases, with 13 bases between them. This CDR3 spans 14 amino acids. CDR3 nucleotides: TGTGCCAGCAGTTTAAGTACGGGTATCCACGAGCAGTACTTC. This translates into CASSLSTGIHEQYF. Full variable domain (outside the CDR3, taken from reference TRBV28 and TRBJ2-7): DVKVTQSSRYLVKRTGEKVFLECVQDMDHENMFWYRQDPGLGLRLIYFSYDVKMKEKGDIPEGYSVSREKKERFSLILESASTNQTSMYLCASSLSTGIHEQYFGPGTRLTVT.

The chain is built from TRBV9 and TRBJ1-5, with D perhaps TRBD1 (5 bases). Looked up from germline, CDR1 is SGDLS and CDR2 is YYNGEE. This CDR3 is 15 amino acids long. V was shortened by 0 bases and J by 0 bases, with 7 bases between the two germline ends. In DNA form, the CDR3 reads TGTGCCAGCAGCGTAGAGGGGAATAGCAATCAGCCCCAGCATTTT. Amino acids: CASSVEGNSNQPQHF.

The V call is TRBV27, the J call TRBJ2-1; D not certain. This CDR3 is 13 amino acids long. The germline V gene encodes CDR1 MNHEY and CDR2 SMNVEV (reference sequence). V was cut by 3 bases and J by 5 bases, with 8 bases left in between. The CDR3 here is CASSLSRNNEQFF. CDR3 sequence (DNA): TGTGCCAGCAGTTTGTCTAGAAACAATGAGCAGTTCTTC.

The CDR3 DNA reads TGTGCAAGTCGCTTAGTGGGACCGGGAGATGGCTACACCTTC. Translated: CASRLVGPGDGYTF. This chain joins TRBV12-2 and TRBJ1-2. TRBV12-2 is a pseudogene segment. The CDR3 loop spans 14 amino acids.

The chain employs TRBV27 and TRBJ2-7; 8 bases agree with TRBD1. Germline CDR1 MNHEY, CDR2 SMNVEV (reference sequence). The CDR3 runs 13 residues. After removal of 7 bases from V and 3 bases from J, the junction contained 5 bases not matched to a gene. CDR3: CASKDRAGYEQYV. CDR3 coding DNA: TGTGCCAGCAAGGACAGGGCCGGCTACGAGCAGTACGTC.

The chain joins TRBV7-8 to TRBJ2-7, with D hard to call. Trimming pared 1 base from V and 4 bases from J, leaving 8 bases between. This CDR3 has 13 residues. The germline gives CDR1 SGHVS, CDR2 FQNEAQ. The CDR3 protein is CASSLDLWYEQYV. The CDR3 coding sequence is TGTGCCAGCAGCTTAGATTTGTGGTACGAGCAGTACGTC.

V gene TRBV10-3 combines with J gene TRBJ2-7; D tentatively fits TRBD1 or TRBD2 (5 bases each). Germline V gene data show CDR1 as ENHRY and CDR2 as SYGVKD. Trimming removed 10 bases at V and 0 bases at J, with 16 bases between. CDR3 size: 14 residues. The CDR3: CASRGSDLSYEQYF. CDR3 sequence (DNA): TGTGCCAGCCGGGGCTCGGACCTCTCCTACGAGCAGTACTTC.

This clone was counted once. V is TRBV28 and J is TRBJ2-1; the D is unclear. The V end was cut by 6 bases, the J end by 3 bases, with 9 bases between. The CDR3 loop spans 13 amino acids. CDR1 MDHEN and CDR2 SYDVKM come from the germline V gene. CDR3 region: CASRGRNYNEQFF. The CDR3 DNA follows: TGTGCCAGCAGAGGACGTAACTACAATGAGCAGTTCTTC.

The chain has TRBV27 and TRBJ2-4, with 9 positions matching TRBD2. Germline loops: CDR1 MNHEY, CDR2 SMNVEV (reference sequence). Trimming removed 4 bases from V and 7 bases from J; junction bases left unmatched: 14. This CDR3 is 17 amino acids long. CDR3 nucleotide sequence: TGTGCCAGCAGTTCGGGGGGGACTAGCTGGGGGGAGAACATTCAGTACTTC. Its translation is CASSSGGTSWGENIQYF.

The gene calls are TRBV28 and TRBJ2-7; D is perhaps TRBD1 (5 bases). The germline V and J ends were trimmed by 5 bases and 6 bases, with 11 bases remaining between them. The germline gives CDR1 MDHEN, CDR2 SYDVKM. The CDR3 consists of 12 residues. CDR3 DNA: TGTGCCAGCAGTCAGGGCCCCCTCGAGCAGTACTTC. It codes for CASSQGPLEQYF.

Here the CDR3 DNA reads TGTGCCAGTAGTTCATGGAATCAGCCCCAGCATTTT. Protein product: CASSSWNQPQHF. The J gene is TRBJ1-5, the V gene TRBV19; D gene ambiguous. Germline assignment: CDR1 LNHDA and CDR2 SQIVND (reference sequence). CDR3 length: 12 residues. V shed 5 bases and J shed 4 bases, with 6 bases lying between them.

The chain is built from TRBV15 and TRBJ2-7; D unresolved. V lost 8 bases, J lost 2 bases, and 7 bases lay in between. From germline, CDR1 is LNHNV and CDR2 YYDKDF (reference sequence). This CDR3 has 11 amino acids. The CDR3 region is CATGPAYEQYF. Here the CDR3 DNA reads TGTGCCACCGGGCCCGCCTACGAGCAGTACTTC.

Only a few counts were recorded for this clone. The CDR3 DNA follows: TGCGCCAGCAGCTTGGCGGGGACAGTCGAGAACACTGAAGCTTTCTTT. Encoded protein: CASSLAGTVENTEAFF. The genes are TRBV5-1 and TRBJ1-1; TRBD1 aligns across 7 bases. J gave up 1 base and V 0 bases, and 6 bases lay outside the gene matches. Germline V lookup: CDR1 SGHRS, CDR2 YFSETQ. CDR3 length: 16 residues.

In this sample, this clone turned up a few times. The gene calls are TRBV28 and TRBJ1-2; 7 positions agree with TRBD1. CDR1 and CDR2 (germline): MDHEN, SYDVKM. Trimming cost V 5 bases and J 4 bases; bases outside gene matches: 10. The CDR3 covers 15 residues. The CDR3 protein is CASSAPGTASYGYTF. In nucleotides, the CDR3 is TGTGCCAGCAGTGCCCCCGGGACAGCCAGCTATGGCTACACCTTC.